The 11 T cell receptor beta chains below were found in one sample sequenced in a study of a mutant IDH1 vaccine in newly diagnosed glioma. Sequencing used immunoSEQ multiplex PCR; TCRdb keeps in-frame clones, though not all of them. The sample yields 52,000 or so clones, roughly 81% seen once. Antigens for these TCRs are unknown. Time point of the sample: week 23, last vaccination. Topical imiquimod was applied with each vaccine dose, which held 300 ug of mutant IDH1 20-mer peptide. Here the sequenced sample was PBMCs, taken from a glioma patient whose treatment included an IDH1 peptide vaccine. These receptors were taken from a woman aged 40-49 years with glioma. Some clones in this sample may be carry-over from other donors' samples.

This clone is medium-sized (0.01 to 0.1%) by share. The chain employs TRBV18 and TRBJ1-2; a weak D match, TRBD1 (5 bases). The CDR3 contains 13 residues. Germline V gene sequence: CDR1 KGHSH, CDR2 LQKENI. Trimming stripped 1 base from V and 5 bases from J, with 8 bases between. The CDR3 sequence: CASSPQDRYGYTF. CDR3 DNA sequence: TGTGCCAGCTCACCACAAGACAGATATGGCTACACCTTC. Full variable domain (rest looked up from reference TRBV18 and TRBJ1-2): NAGVMQNPRHLVRRRGQEARLRCSPMKGHSHVYWYRQLPEEGLKFMVYLQKENIIDESGMPKERFSAEFPKEGPSILRIQQVVRGDSAAYFCASSPQDRYGYTFGSGTRLTVV.

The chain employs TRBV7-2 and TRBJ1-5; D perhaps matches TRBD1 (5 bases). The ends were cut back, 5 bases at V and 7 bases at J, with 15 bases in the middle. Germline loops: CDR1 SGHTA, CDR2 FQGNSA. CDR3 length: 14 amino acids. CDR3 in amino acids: CASSPQGPGQPQHF. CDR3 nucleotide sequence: TGTGCCAGCAGCCCTCAGGGCCCGGGGCAGCCCCAGCATTTT.

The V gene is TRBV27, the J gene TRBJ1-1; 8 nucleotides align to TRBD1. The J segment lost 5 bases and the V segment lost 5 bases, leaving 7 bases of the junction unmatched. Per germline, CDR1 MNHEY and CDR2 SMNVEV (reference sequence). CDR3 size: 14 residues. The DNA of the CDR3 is TGTGCCAGCAGTCCCGGACAGGGAAATACTGAAGCTTTCTTT. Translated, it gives CASSPGQGNTEAFF.

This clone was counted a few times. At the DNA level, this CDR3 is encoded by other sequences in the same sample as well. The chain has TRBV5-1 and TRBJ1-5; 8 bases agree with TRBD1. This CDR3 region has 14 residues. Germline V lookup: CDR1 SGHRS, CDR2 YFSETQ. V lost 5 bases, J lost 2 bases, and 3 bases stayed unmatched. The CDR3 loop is CASRPDRGNQPQHF. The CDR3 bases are TGCGCCAGCAGACCGGACAGGGGCAATCAGCCCCAGCATTTT. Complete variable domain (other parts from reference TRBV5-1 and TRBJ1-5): KAGVTQTPRYLIKTRGQQVTLSCSPISGHRSVSWYQQTPGQGLQFLFEYFSETQRNKGNFPGRFSGRQFSNSRSEMNVSTLELGDSALYLCASRPDRGNQPQHFGDGTRLSIL.

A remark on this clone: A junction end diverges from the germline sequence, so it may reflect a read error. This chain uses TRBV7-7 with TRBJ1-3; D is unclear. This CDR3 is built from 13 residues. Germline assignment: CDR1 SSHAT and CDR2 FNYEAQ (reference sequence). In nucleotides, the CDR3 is TGTGCTAGCAGCTTAGGCCACGGAAACACCATATATTTT. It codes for CASSLGHGNTIYF.

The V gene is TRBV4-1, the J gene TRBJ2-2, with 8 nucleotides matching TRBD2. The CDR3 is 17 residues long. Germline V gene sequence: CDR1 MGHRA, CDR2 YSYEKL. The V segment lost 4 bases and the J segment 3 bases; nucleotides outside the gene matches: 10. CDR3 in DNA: TGCGCCAGCAGCCCAGCACGGGGGGGGGACGACACCGGGGAGCTGTTTTTT. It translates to CASSPARGGDDTGELFF.

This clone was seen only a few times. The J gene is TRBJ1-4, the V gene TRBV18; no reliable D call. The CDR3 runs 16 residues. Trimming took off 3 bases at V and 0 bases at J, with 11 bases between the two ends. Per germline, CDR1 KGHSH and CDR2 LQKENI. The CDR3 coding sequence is TGTGCCAGCTCACCTTATAAGGCTGCAACTAATGAAAAACTGTTTTTT. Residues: CASSPYKAATNEKLFF.

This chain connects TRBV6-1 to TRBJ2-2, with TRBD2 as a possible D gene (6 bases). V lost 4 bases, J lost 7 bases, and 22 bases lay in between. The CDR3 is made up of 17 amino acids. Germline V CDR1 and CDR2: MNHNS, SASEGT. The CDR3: CASSGPEEGFRIGELFF. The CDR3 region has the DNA TGTGCCAGCAGTGGACCCGAGGAGGGTTTTAGGATCGGGGAGCTGTTTTTT.

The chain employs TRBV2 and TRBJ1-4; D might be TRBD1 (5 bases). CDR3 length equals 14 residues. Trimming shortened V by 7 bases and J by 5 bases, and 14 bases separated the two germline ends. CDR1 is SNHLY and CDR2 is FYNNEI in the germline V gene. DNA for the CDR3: TGTGCCAGCAATTCAGGGAAGAAGAATGAAAAACTGTTTTTT. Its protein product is CASNSGKKNEKLFF.

Here the CDR3 DNA reads TGTGCCACCCCGTTGACAGGGGCTAACACCGGGGAGCTGTTTTTT. It codes for CATPLTGANTGELFF. V is TRBV2 and J is TRBJ2-2; 8 bases align to TRBD1. The germline V gene has CDR1 SNHLY and CDR2 FYNNEI. The CDR3 is 15 amino acids. With V trimmed by 10 bases and J by 2 bases, 9 bases remained unmatched. The full variable domain, its missing parts supplied by reference TRBV2 and TRBJ2-2, is EPEVTQTPSHQVTQMGQEVILRCVPISNHLYFYWYRQILGQKVEFLVSFYNNEISEKSEIFDDQFSVERPDGSNFTLKIRSTKLEDSAMYFCATPLTGANTGELFFGEGSRLTVL.

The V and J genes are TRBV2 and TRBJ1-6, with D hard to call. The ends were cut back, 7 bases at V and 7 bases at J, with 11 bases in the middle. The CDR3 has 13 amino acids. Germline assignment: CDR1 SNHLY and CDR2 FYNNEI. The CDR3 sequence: CASKGGRNSPLHF. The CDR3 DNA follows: TGTGCCAGCAAAGGAGGGAGGAATTCACCCCTCCACTTT. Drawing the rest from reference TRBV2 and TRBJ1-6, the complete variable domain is EPEVTQTPSHQVTQMGQEVILRCVPISNHLYFYWYRQILGQKVEFLVSFYNNEISEKSEIFDDQFSVERPDGSNFTLKIRSTKLEDSAMYFCASKGGRNSPLHFGNGTRLTVT.